The TCR beta chain described here comes from a study of T-cell memory formation after mild COVID-19 (dated by TCRdb to the early 2020s). For the wider study: TCR sequence clusters from the two donors were found to be largely donor specific. T-cell clones expanding and contracting after mild COVID-19 in a couple of donors were tracked by longitudinal TCRalpha and TCRbeta repertoire sequencing. Two young, previously healthy adult volunteers, one female and one male, were included in the cohort.

PBMCs were isolated by Ficoll-Paque density gradient centrifugation. Details on this clonotype: Its antigen is not yet known. Qualities for individual bases were not recorded, and no much larger clone is one base off.

The sequencing machine was an Illumina NovaSeq 6000. Using 5'RACE with constant-segment primers, TCRalpha and TCRbeta cDNA libraries were constructed, with sample barcodes and unique molecular identifiers added in the process. RNA was extracted from every sample with Trizol reagent. The libraries were amplified in two PCR steps, and the second step added a second sample barcode and Illumina TruSeq adapters. Sequencing of libraries was performed on an Illumina NovaSeq with 2 x 150 bp paired-end reads. Turning to the authors' computational methods: The reads were demultiplexed and collapsed into UMI-guided consensus sequences using migec v1.2.7. Using mixcr v2.1.11, UMI consensuses were aligned to TRA and TRB V and J templates and then assembled into clonotypes. Clonotypes were classified as expanded or contracted when called significant by both edgeR and NoisET, with noise models trained on biological replicates. For edgeR calls, a false discovery rate-adjusted p below 0.01 and a log2 fold-change threshold of 1 were applied. PCA with hierarchical clustering of max-normalized trajectories of the 1000 most abundant clonotypes was used as exploratory dynamics analysis. Separately sequenced CD4+ and CD8+ repertoires were used to assign a CD4 or CD8 phenotype to each responding clone. TCRdb reprocessing: public reads trimmed at Q25 with fastp, clones called with MiXCR, in-frame beta chains kept. Rows with a matching CDR3 protein are joined into one entry that keeps the most common DNA and genes. The V and J calls, along with clone size, are taken from TCRdb and not from the paper's own processing. The sample table contains about half a million distinct CDR3 sequences; only one count was recorded for over 15% of them. The ten biggest clones cover roughly 12% of the sample.

The study at large found these results: Some responding clones were detected in pre-infection memory, suggesting pre-existing cross-reactive memory T cells joined the SARS-CoV-2 response. Balanced CD4/CD8 phenotypes were observed for clones contracting from day 15 to 85, whereas a bias towards CD4+ was observed for a second wave of clones expanding from day 15 to 37. Whether the second-wave clones peaking on day 37 were SARS-CoV-2 specific was not confirmed. Only a couple of mild cases were covered by the study, and larger cohorts that include severe cases with pre-infection samples were considered necessary. Contracting CD4+ clones appeared mostly in the CM and EM memory subsets, whereas CD8+ clones were enriched in EMRA.

The TCR was taken from an adult woman who had mild COVID-19 (a few samples of this study predate the infection). The sample titles of this study are shuffled in the database, so cell type and time point are left out; the donor was told from shared clones. Sequencing was performed on PBMCs or a T cell subset sorted from them (not recorded which).

CDR3 protein: CASSETAGAADTQYF. The DNA is as follows: TGTGCCAGCAGTGAAACAGCGGGGGCCGCAGATACGCAGTATTTT. The rearrangement combines TRBV2 with TRBJ2-3, with TRBD2 identical over 8 junction bases. Germline trimming amounts to 2 bases on V and 4 bases on J, with 5 as the count of junction bases outside the gene matches. There are 15 amino acids in the CDR3, from cysteine to phenylalanine inclusive. Only the CDR3 part of the read is kept: 45 bases, read in frame from the first base. According to the germline V gene, CDR1 reads SNHLY and CDR2 reads FYNNEI.